The T cell receptor beta chain described here comes from a study of CD8 T cell repertoires and HIV-1 epitope variants. Study background: T cells were stimulated with Twenty-five Gag and Nef peptides separately. Epitopes were three Gag families plus Nef HW9 and YT9. Study-wide results and limits: Only beta chains were identified, marking proliferation to antigen, not function. No clonotypes responded to the TAALDMSHF plasma variant; roughly five recognized KF9, one HW9.

Measured with immunoSEQ multiplex PCR; TCRdb has only the in-frame clones, and not every one. The sample lists 1,700 or so clones; 73% were seen once. Trimming cost V 2 bases and J 7 bases; bases outside gene matches: 7. The CDR3 sequence is 14 residues long. CDR1 is MNHEY and CDR2 is SMNVEV in the germline V gene (reference sequence). About this clone: Its target is unknown.

The chain combines TRBV27 with TRBJ2-5; 7 bases line up with TRBD1. The sample comprised cultured CD8+ T cells derived from PBMCs. The clonotype originates from a male donor with HIV. DNA for the CDR3: TGTGCCAGCAGTTTAGATACAGGGGCTGGGACCCAGTACTTC. Protein product: CASSLDTGAGTQYF.